The 16 T cell receptor beta chains given below trace back to one sample, sequenced in a study of T cell responses to AZD1222 COVID-19 vaccine. Produced via immunoSEQ multiplex PCR; TCRdb's table is partial and in-frame only. The sample gives about 140,000 clones, 85% to 95% of which show up once; 6.5% to 8% is in the top ten. Source: peripheral blood, taken 28 days after the second AZD1222 dose. All receptors come from an adult who received the AZD1222 COVID-19 vaccine.

CDR3 in DNA: TGTGCCAGCAAAGAAAGCGGGGGCCCCGGGGATACGCAGTATTTT. It is translated as CASKESGGPGDTQYF. The chain joins TRBV2 to TRBJ2-3; TRBD2 agrees at 8 bases. The V gene end was trimmed by 7 bases and the J gene end by 6 bases; junction bases not matched to a gene: 12. Germline CDR1 SNHLY, CDR2 FYNNEI. The CDR3 extends over 15 amino acids.

Regarding this clone: At one of its ends the junction is not consistent with the germline gene, which may arise from a read error. The chain has TRBV29-1 and TRBJ1-2; D is ambiguous. This CDR3 comprises 9 residues. Germline CDR1 SQVTM, CDR2 ANQGSEA. CDR3 DNA: TGCAGCGTTGAAGGGGTAGGTCCCTTC. Translation gives CSVEGVGPF.

This clone appeared once. The rearrangement uses TRBV3-1 (or the pseudogene TRBV3-2) and TRBJ1-6, with D tentatively TRBD1 (6 bases). CDR3 length: 13 amino acids. Germline values: CDR1 LGHDT, CDR2 YNNKEL (reference sequence). The V and J ends lost 2 bases and 10 bases respectively, with 9 bases between them. The CDR3 sequence: CASSQSGESPLHF. CDR3 bases: TGTGCCAGCAGCCAATCAGGGGAATCACCCCTCCACTTT.

The V call is TRBV14, the J call TRBJ1-2, with 10 bases fitting TRBD1. The CDR3 length is 15 residues. V was pared by 9 bases and J by 4 bases, with 11 bases of the junction left unmatched. CDR1 and CDR2 (germline): SGHDN, FVKESK. The CDR3 is CARRIRDRGSYGYTF. The CDR3 DNA reads TGTGCCAGGAGAATCCGGGACAGGGGATCCTATGGCTACACCTTC.

The chain combines TRBV18 with TRBJ1-5, with 10 bases aligning to TRBD1. The CDR3 consists of 15 residues. The junction had 3 bases not matched to a gene; V was cut back by 4 bases and J by 3 bases. Per germline, CDR1 KGHSH and CDR2 LQKENI. The CDR3 DNA follows: TGTGCCAGCTCACAAGGACAGGGGGTCAATCAGCCCCAGCATTTT. Its translation is CASSQGQGVNQPQHF.

This CDR3 is CASSQRMGTEAFF. The CDR3 DNA reads TGTGCCAGCAGCCAACGCATGGGAACTGAAGCTTTCTTT. This chain connects TRBV7-6 to TRBJ1-1; no clear D gene. CDR3 length equals 13 residues. The germline V gene has CDR1 SGHVS and CDR2 FNYEAQ. The V end lost 5 bases, the J end lost 5 bases, and 12 bases lay between the germline ends.

The chain recombines TRBV7-9 with TRBJ2-7; D possibly corresponds to TRBD1 (5 bases). The CDR3 runs 14 residues. V lost 2 bases to trimming and J lost 5 bases, with 13 bases between them. Germline CDR1 reads SEHNR; CDR2 reads FQNEAQ (reference sequence). The chain's CDR3 is CASSLSPGPNEQYF. CDR3 in DNA: TGTGCCAGCAGCTTATCGCCAGGGCCGAACGAGCAGTACTTC.

The chain recombines TRBV7-2 with TRBJ1-5; the D gene is possibly TRBD1 (6 bases). Trimming took 5 bases from V and 4 from J, leaving 18 bases between them. CDR1 is SGHTA and CDR2 is FQGNSA in the germline V gene. The CDR3 is 16 amino acids. CDR3 nucleotide sequence: TGTGCCAGCAGCCTACAGGGTGGGGGCATTAATCAGCCCCAGCATTTT. This encodes CASSLQGGGINQPQHF.

This sequence joins TRBV7-9 and TRBJ1-2; D call uncertain. The V and J ends lost 1 base and 5 bases respectively, with 14 bases between them. The CDR3 runs 15 residues. Germline V lookup: CDR1 SEHNR, CDR2 FQNEAQ (reference sequence). The CDR3 DNA follows: TGTGCCAGCAGCTTAGTTGGAGACAAACCTTATGGCTACACCTTC. This encodes CASSLVGDKPYGYTF.

The rearrangement links TRBV6-5 to TRBJ1-6; no firm D call. V lost 11 bases to trimming and J lost 8 bases, with 16 bases between them. The CDR3 spans 13 residues. Germline CDR1 reads MNHEY; CDR2 reads SVGAGI. The CDR3 reads CAVNGQVHSPLHF. The CDR3 DNA is TGTGCCGTCAACGGGCAGGTTCATTCACCCCTCCACTTT.

The chain combines TRBV28 with TRBJ1-3, with D uncertain. Germline lookup yields CDR1 MDHEN and CDR2 SYDVKM. CDR3 length equals 14 residues. The V end lost 1 base, the J end lost 4 bases, and 8 bases lay between the germline ends. CDR3 region: CASSLFSRGNTIYF. DNA for the CDR3: TGTGCCAGCAGTTTATTCTCCAGGGGAAACACCATATATTTT.

The chain couples TRBV19 to TRBJ1-2; 11 bases are a match to TRBD1. The J segment lost 5 bases and the V segment lost 8 bases, leaving 7 bases of the junction unmatched. CDR1 is LNHDA and CDR2 is SQIVND in the germline V gene (reference sequence). CDR3 length equals 14 residues. This CDR3 is CASSWTGGPYGYTF. For the CDR3, the DNA is TGTGCCAGTTCGTGGACAGGGGGCCCGTATGGCTACACCTTC.

This clone was seen only once. The chain employs TRBV27 and TRBJ1-1; 7 bases fit TRBD1. CDR1 is MNHEY, CDR2 SMNVEV, per germline (reference sequence). This CDR3 comprises 15 residues. Losses at the gene ends were 5 bases for V and 2 bases for J; bases not matched to a gene: 8. CDR3 protein: CASSARQGRNTEAFF. In DNA form, the CDR3 reads TGTGCCAGCAGTGCCAGACAGGGACGAAACACTGAAGCTTTCTTT.

The rearrangement links TRBV7-2 to TRBJ2-7, with TRBD2 identical over 8 bases. The germline gives CDR1 SGHTA, CDR2 FQGNSA. Trimming cost V 5 bases and J 5 bases; bases outside gene matches: 17. This CDR3 comprises 17 residues. CDR3 residues: CASSLLIPGLGLDEQYF. The CDR3 nucleotides are TGTGCCAGCAGCCTACTCATACCGGGACTAGGTTTGGACGAGCAGTACTTC.

The chain employs TRBV12-5 and TRBJ1-5, with D uncertain. From germline, CDR1 is LGHNT and CDR2 FRNRAP. The CDR3 covers 11 residues. V lost 6 bases and J lost 3, with 3 bases in between. The CDR3 DNA is TGTGCTAGTGGCCACAATCAGCCCCAGCATTTT. It specifies CASGHNQPQHF.

The chain combines TRBV29-1 with TRBJ1-2; 7 nucleotides align to TRBD1. Germline CDR1 is SQVTM and CDR2 is ANQGSEA. With V trimmed by 4 bases and J by 11 bases, 7 bases remained unmatched. This CDR3 is 11 amino acids long. The CDR3 sequence is CSVGGTARYTF. The CDR3 bases are TGCAGCGTTGGAGGGACAGCTCGATACACCTTC.